This section outlines one T cell receptor (beta chain) sequence together with its context. Its target is not known. Clones were sequenced by immunoSEQ multiplex PCR, and TCRdb holds only the in-frame ones, with some missing. Of around 70,000 clones listed, around 90% are singletons. This record comes from a study of identifying expanded T cells in peripheral blood. With V trimmed by 4 bases and J by 4 bases, 10 bases remained unmatched. Germline values: CDR1 SGHTA, CDR2 FQGNSA. The CDR3 contains 16 residues. Study-wide results and limits: Variance in clone template counts between roughly two-week samples significantly increased with total template count across all healthy donors.

V and J are TRBV7-2 and TRBJ2-1, with 7 bases aligning to TRBD2. Sequenced material: blood. The receptor comes from a person between 18 and 70 years old in good health. CDR3: CASSSYVGGFYNEQFF. The CDR3 DNA sequence: TGTGCCAGCAGCTCCTACGTCGGGGGGTTTTACAATGAGCAGTTCTTC. Using reference TRBV7-2 and TRBJ2-1 for the parts outside the CDR3, the full variable domain is GAGVSQSPSNKVTEKGKDVELRCDPISGHTALYWYRQSLGQGLEFLIYFQGNSAPDKSGLPSDRFSAERTGGSVSTLTIQRTQQEDSAVYLCASSSYVGGFYNEQFFGPGTRLTVL.